A selection of T cell receptor beta chains follows, all from one sample in a study of CD8 T cells in ankylosing spondylitis. TCRdb analysed the 5' RACE reads with MiXCR anew, one entry per CDR3 protein. The sample has 700,000 to 850,000 distinct CDR3 sequences; 12% are singletons. The material sequenced was blood, either unsorted or a sorted T cell fraction (not recorded which). These receptors all stem from a male donor with ankylosing spondylitis. Each CDR3 is given with its conserved first and last residue. The D gene is left open where the match is weak. Some rows have no size entry. The others give once, few or many, or a class for an expanded clone.

>TRBJ2-5|TRBD2|TRBV5-1|few
TGCGCCAGCAGCTTGATTAGCGGGAGTACACCGGCGACCCAGTACTTC
CASSLISGSTPATQYF
>TRBJ1-1|.|TRBV20-1|many
TGCAGTGCCTACCTGGGGGGACCCACTGAAGCTTTCTTT
CSAYLGGPTEAFF
>TRBJ1-2|TRBD1|TRBV7-2|few
TGTGCCAGCAGCACCGGACAGGGGCCGTGGGGCTACACCTTC
CASSTGQGPWGYTF
>TRBJ2-7|TRBD1|TRBV5-1|.
TGCGCCAGCAGCTTGCAGACAGGGGGCTATTACGAGCAGTACTTC
CASSLQTGGYYEQYF
>TRBJ2-5|.|TRBV20-1|.
TGCAGCGGCGGGGCGAACTACCAAGAGACCCAGTACTTC
CSGGANYQETQYF
>TRBJ1-6|TRBD1|TRBV9|.
TGTGCCAGCAGCGTAGCTACAGGGGGGGGTTCACGCCTCCACTTT
CASSVATGGGSRLHF
>TRBJ1-1|.|TRBV20-1|.
TGCAGTGCGCCAACAGGGTGGGGCACTGAAGCTTTCTTT
CSAPTGWGTEAFF
>TRBJ2-7|.|TRBV18|.
TGTGCCAGCTCACCACCGACAGTTCCCGAGCAGTACTTC
CASSPPTVPEQYF
>TRBJ1-4|.|TRBV28|few
TGTGCCAGCAGCCAAGGGGGTGGCTACAGCCATGAAAAACTGTTTTTT
CASSQGGGYSHEKLFF
>TRBJ2-5|.|TRBV20-1|.
TGCAGTGCTAGTCCTTCCGGTACAGAGACCCAGTACTTC
CSASPSGTETQYF
>TRBJ2-5|TRBD1|TRBV5-1|.
TGCGCCAGCAGGGAAACAGGGGTAGGAGAGACCCAGTACTTC
CASRETGVGETQYF
>TRBJ2-6|.|TRBV3-1|few
TGTGCCAGCAGCCAAGCTTTAGTCCCTGGGGCCAACGTCCTGACTTTC
CASSQALVPGANVLTF
>TRBJ1-4|.|TRBV20-1|few
TGCAGTGCTCTATCCCCGGGGAGAAGGAATGAAAAACTGTTTTTT
CSALSPGRRNEKLFF
>TRBJ2-5|.|TRBV20-1|few
TGCAGTGCTAAACCGGGCCCGGGCCCCAAAGAGACCCAGTACTTC
CSAKPGPGPKETQYF
>TRBJ1-2|.|TRBV20-1|.
TGCAGTGCTAGTGCCTTCTCTAACTATGGCTACACCTTC
CSASAFSNYGYTF
>TRBJ2-2|.|TRBV7-3|.
TGTGCCAGCAGCTTATCCTTGTTCAGCGGGGAGCTGTTTTTT
CASSLSLFSGELFF
>TRBJ2-7|.|TRBV10-3|many
TGTGCCATCAGCTCTGTGGGGGCCTACGAGCAGTACTTC
CAISSVGAYEQYF
>TRBJ2-1|TRBD2|TRBV20-1|.
TGCAGTGCTAGAGATCTACGGGGGGGCAATGAGCAGTTCTTC
CSARDLRGGNEQFF
>TRBJ1-1|.|TRBV28|.
TGTGCCAGCAGTTTATGGGGGACGGCTGGAAGGGGGACTGAAGCTTTCTTT
CASSLWGTAGRGTEAFF
>TRBJ2-1|.|TRBV20-1|.
TGCAGTGCTAGAGAGGTAGTCGAATACAATGAGCAGTTCTTC
CSAREVVEYNEQFF
>TRBJ1-1|.|TRBV20-1|.
TGCAGTGCTACAAGGGGCAACATGAACACTGAAGCTTTCTTT
CSATRGNMNTEAFF
>TRBJ2-5|TRBD2|TRBV18|.
TGTGCCAGCTCACCTTCCGGGACTAGCGGGGGCGTAGCCCAGTACTTC
CASSPSGTSGGVAQYF
>TRBJ2-1|.|TRBV5-1|many
TGCGCCAGCAGCTTGGAGGGACTCTCCTACAATGAGCAGTTCTTC
CASSLEGLSYNEQFF
>TRBJ2-2|.|TRBV5-1|.
TGCGCCAGCAGCTCATCACCAGGGGGGACCACCGGGGAGCTGTTTTTT
CASSSSPGGTTGELFF
>TRBJ2-7|.|TRBV10-3|few
TGTGCCATGAGGGATTCCAGCTCCTACGAGCAGTACTTC
CAMRDSSSYEQYF
>TRBJ2-1|.|TRBV7-9|few
TGTGCCAGCAGCTTAGGAGAGCCAGGACGCGAGCAGTTCTTC
CASSLGEPGREQFF
>TRBJ1-2|TRBD1|TRBV20-1|.
TGCAGTGCTAGAGATGAAGCGTCCTACAGGGGCTATGGCTACACCTTC
CSARDEASYRGYGYTF
>TRBJ2-7|TRBD2|TRBV20-1|many
TGCAGTGCTAGCGAGCGGGGATCGTCCTACGAGCAGTACTTC
CSASERGSSYEQYF
>TRBJ1-4|TRBD1|TRBV11-2|few
TGTGCCAGCAGCTTAGCAGGGGGCAAGCCCTTTTTT
CASSLAGGKPFF